The 15 T cell receptor beta chains below come from one sample, sequenced in a study of shared clonotypes between healthy human individuals. The data were produced by immunoSEQ multiplex PCR, yet TCRdb's version contains in-frame clones alone and is incomplete. The data contain under 1,100,000 clones, more than 65% of them singletons. Sequenced sample: memory CD4+ T cells sorted from blood. As for subset: CD45RA-negative fraction. These receptors were collected from a man younger than 35 in good health.

This clone has more than one count but fewer than ten. The V call is TRBV9, the J call TRBJ1-6; the D gene is possibly TRBD1 (5 bases). The CDR3 extends over 16 amino acids. From germline, CDR1 is SGDLS and CDR2 YYNGEE. V lost 0 bases and J lost 7, with 14 bases in between. The CDR3 sequence is CASSVARGNVNSPLHF. DNA for the CDR3: TGTGCCAGCAGCGTAGCCCGGGGCAATGTGAATTCACCCCTCCACTTT. The full variable domain, with the rest looked up from reference TRBV9 and TRBJ1-6, is DSGVTQTPKHLITATGQRVTLRCSPRSGDLSVYWYQQSLDQGLQFLIQYYNGEERAKGNILERFSAQQFPDLHSELNLSSLELGDSALYFCASSVARGNVNSPLHFGNGTRLTVT.

The chain is built from TRBV9 and TRBJ1-4; 7 bases match TRBD1. The length of the CDR3 is 15 residues. CDR1 SGDLS and CDR2 YYNGEE come from the germline V gene. The junction had 10 bases not matched to a gene; V was cut back by 4 bases and J by 7 bases. In DNA form, the CDR3 reads TGTGCCAGCAGCCCCCCCGGAGGGGGCGTTGAAAAACTGTTTTTT. Amino acid sequence: CASSPPGGGVEKLFF. The variable domain in full, with the rest retrieved from reference TRBV9 and TRBJ1-4, is DSGVTQTPKHLITATGQRVTLRCSPRSGDLSVYWYQQSLDQGLQFLIQYYNGEERAKGNILERFSAQQFPDLHSELNLSSLELGDSALYFCASSPPGGGVEKLFFGSGTQLSVL.

Notes on this clone: The sample contains more than one DNA sequence encoding this CDR3. The rearrangement links TRBV18 to TRBJ2-3; 16 bases match TRBD2. The junction had 2 bases not matched to a gene; V was cut back by 6 bases and J by 2 bases. Germline V gene data show CDR1 as KGHSH and CDR2 as LQKENI. This CDR3 spans 16 amino acids. This CDR3 reads CASSGLAGGPTDTQYF. The CDR3 bases are TGTGCCAGCTCGGGACTAGCGGGAGGGCCCACAGATACGCAGTATTTT.

This clone has just one count. The chain links TRBV30 to TRBJ1-6, with 8 positions matching TRBD1. Per the germline V gene, CDR1 is GTSNPN and CDR2 is SVGIG (reference sequence). The trim removed 3 bases at V and 8 bases at J, leaving 9 bases unmatched. The CDR3 covers 15 residues. CDR3 amino acids: CAWSFGQGQDSPLHF. The CDR3 coding sequence is TGTGCCTGGAGCTTTGGACAGGGTCAGGATTCACCCCTCCACTTT. Full variable domain (rest looked up from reference TRBV30 and TRBJ1-6): SQTIHQWPATLVQPVGSPLSLECTVEGTSNPNLYWYRQAAGRGLQLLFYSVGIGQISSEVPQNLSASRPQDRQFILSSKKLLLSDSGFYLCAWSFGQGQDSPLHFGNGTRLTVT.

This clone has a single count. This chain links TRBV7-2 with TRBJ2-6, with D possibly being TRBD1 (5 bases). The V end was cut by 3 bases, the J end by 0 bases, with 15 bases between. Germline-derived CDR1 and CDR2 are SGHTA and FQGNSA. The CDR3 loop spans 18 amino acids. CDR3 nucleotides: TGTGCCAGCAGCTTCCCAGGGAAGCAACTCTCTGGGGCCAACGTCCTGACTTTC. It is translated as CASSFPGKQLSGANVLTF.

This chain joins TRBV19 and TRBJ1-2; 8 positions match TRBD1. Germline CDR1 is LNHDA and CDR2 is SQIVND (reference sequence). The trim removed 7 bases at V and 4 bases at J, leaving 11 bases unmatched. The CDR3 sequence is 15 residues long. The CDR3 DNA is TGTGCCAGTATCGCCAGGGGGCTCTTCGGCTATGGCTACACCTTC. This codes for CASIARGLFGYGYTF.

This chain links TRBV6-6 with TRBJ2-2, with 8 bases aligning to TRBD2. CDR1 MNHNY and CDR2 SVGAGI come from the germline V gene (reference sequence). Losses at the gene ends were 7 bases for V and 4 bases for J; bases not matched to a gene: 5. This CDR3 spans 14 amino acids. The CDR3, as DNA: TGTGCCAGCAATAAGCGGGGGATCACCGGGGAGCTGTTTTTT. It encodes CASNKRGITGELFF.

The chain employs TRBV10-3 and TRBJ2-3; D call uncertain. Germline V gene sequence: CDR1 ENHRY, CDR2 SYGVKD. V was trimmed by 4 bases and J by 3 bases, leaving 14 bases between them. The CDR3 is made up of 15 amino acids. CDR3 amino acids: CAISVERVGTDTQYF. The CDR3, as DNA: TGTGCCATCAGTGTAGAAAGGGTCGGTACAGATACGCAGTATTTT.

The chain has TRBV7-3 and TRBJ2-1; 7 nucleotides align to TRBD1. This CDR3 region has 15 residues. Germline V gives CDR1 SGHTA, CDR2 FQGTGA. Losses at the gene ends were 5 bases for V and 2 bases for J; bases not matched to a gene: 6. The CDR3 is CASSITGQTYNEQFF. Written as DNA, the CDR3 is TGTGCCAGCAGCATCACGGGACAGACCTACAATGAGCAGTTCTTC.

V gene TRBV11-2 combines with J gene TRBJ1-1; D perhaps matches TRBD1 (6 bases). V lost 5 bases to trimming and J lost 6 bases, with 19 bases between them. CDR3 length: 15 residues. The V gene's germline CDR1 is SGHAT and CDR2 FQNNGV. As DNA, the CDR3 is TGTGCCAGCAGCCCGAGGTTCGGACAGACTCCTGAAGCTTTCTTT. Translating it yields CASSPRFGQTPEAFF.

V gene TRBV4-1 combines with J gene TRBJ2-1, with TRBD1 as a possible D gene (6 bases). The CDR3 consists of 16 residues. The V gene's germline CDR1 is MGHRA and CDR2 YSYEKL. V lost 4 bases to trimming and J lost 5 bases, with 18 bases between them. CDR3 residues: CASSLLQGLRDNEQFF. CDR3 in DNA: TGCGCCAGCAGCCTGCTACAGGGCCTGAGGGACAATGAGCAGTTCTTC.

The genes are TRBV2 and TRBJ2-5, with D perhaps TRBD1 (6 bases). Trimming took 1 base from V and 2 from J, leaving 8 bases between them. This CDR3 comprises 14 residues. Germline CDR1 is SNHLY and CDR2 is FYNNEI. The CDR3 nucleotides read TGTGCCAGCAGTGAAGTCAGGGGACAAGAGACCCAGTACTTC. Its translation is CASSEVRGQETQYF.

Regarding this clone: A much bigger clone sits one base away, suggesting this may be a read error. The chain combines TRBV5-6 with TRBJ1-1, with D possibly matching TRBD1 (5 bases). The CDR3 has 13 amino acids. CDR1 is SGHDT and CDR2 is YYEEEE in the germline V gene. CDR3 in DNA: TGTGTCAGCACCTTCGATGGGAGGGGTGAAGCTTTCTTT. Amino acids: CVSTFDGRGEAFF.

CDR3 sequence (DNA): TGCGCCAGCAGCTTATTGGTCGAGGGTCTCGACGAGCAGTACTTC. This encodes CASSLLVEGLDEQYF. The chain is built from TRBV5-1 and TRBJ2-7; tentatively, D is TRBD2 (5 bases). CDR1 and CDR2 from the germline V gene are SGHRS and YFSETQ. This CDR3 comprises 15 residues. V was trimmed by 2 bases and J by 5 bases, leaving 17 bases between them.

Notes on this clone: The same CDR3 can be traced to other DNA sequences in this sample. V gene TRBV5-1 combines with J gene TRBJ1-2; no firm D call. The germline V gene encodes CDR1 SGHRS and CDR2 YFSETQ. V was pared by 4 bases and J by 2 bases, with 9 bases between. This CDR3 is built from 13 residues. Here the CDR3 DNA reads TGCGCCAGCAGCAAAGACACCAACTATGGCTACACCTTC. Its translation: CASSKDTNYGYTF.